The 26 T cell receptor beta chains listed next were all sequenced from one sample in a study of OX40 agonist ivuxolimab in advanced cancers. Repertoires were generated with immunoSEQ multiplex PCR, while TCRdb's copy carries only in-frame clones and drops some. The sample records about 46,000 clones, about 90% being singletons. The sample was CD4+ or CD8+ T cells sorted from blood, taken in a trial of the OX40 agonist ivuxolimab. These receptors were obtained from an adult with an advanced solid tumor such as melanoma, head and neck, liver or kidney cancer.

This chain links TRBV2 with TRBJ1-6; 8 nucleotides line up with TRBD1. Per germline, CDR1 SNHLY and CDR2 FYNNEI. Trimming at V came to 6 bases and at J to 2 bases, leaving 3 bases not matched to a gene. The length of the CDR3 is 15 residues. The chain's CDR3 is CASSGTGAYNSPLHF. The CDR3 coding sequence is TGTGCCAGCAGCGGGACAGGAGCCTATAATTCACCCCTCCACTTT.

The genes are TRBV14 and TRBJ2-3; no definite D call. The CDR3 totals 13 residues. Germline lookup yields CDR1 SGHDN and CDR2 FVKESK. The V end was cut by 0 bases, the J end by 3 bases, with 4 bases between. CDR3 nucleotides: TGTGCCAGCAGCCAAGATTTGACAGATACGCAGTATTTT. As protein: CASSQDLTDTQYF.

This chain connects TRBV6-4 to TRBJ2-1; D might be TRBD1 or TRBD2, each matching 6 bases. The V end lost 6 bases, the J end lost 5 bases, and 14 bases lay between the germline ends. Germline loops: CDR1 MRHNA, CDR2 SNTAGT. CDR3 size: 14 residues. In nucleotides, the CDR3 is TGTGCCAGCAGAGGGGGGATGGGAAACAATGAGCAGTTCTTC. This encodes CASRGGMGNNEQFF.

The J gene is TRBJ2-1, the V gene TRBV14, with D possibly being TRBD2 (6 bases). The germline V gene encodes CDR1 SGHDN and CDR2 FVKESK. The CDR3 has 14 residues. The ends were cut back, 0 bases at V and 9 bases at J, with 12 bases in the middle. The CDR3 protein is CASSQDSPGVEQFF. CDR3 bases: TGTGCCAGCAGCCAAGACTCGCCGGGGGTTGAGCAGTTCTTC. The full variable domain, with the rest looked up from reference TRBV14 and TRBJ2-1, is EAGVTQFPSHSVIEKGQTVTLRCDPISGHDNLYWYRRVMGKEIKFLLHFVKESKQDESGMPNNRFLAERTGGTYSTLKVQPAELEDSGVYFCASSQDSPGVEQFFGPGTRLTVL.

The chain is built from TRBV5-4 and TRBJ2-5, with D maybe TRBD1 (6 bases). The CDR3 sequence is 15 residues long. The germline V gene encodes CDR1 SGHNT and CDR2 YYREEE (reference sequence). V shed 5 bases and J shed 1 base, with 15 bases lying between them. CDR3 loop: CASRRTGTPQETQYF. Here the CDR3 DNA reads TGTGCCAGCAGACGAACAGGGACCCCCCAAGAGACCCAGTACTTC. Full variable domain (outside the CDR3, taken from reference TRBV5-4 and TRBJ2-5): ETGVTQSPTHLIKTRGQQVTLRCSSQSGHNTVSWYQQALGQGPQFIFQYYREEENGRGNFPPRFSGLQFPNYSSELNVNALELDDSALYLCASRRTGTPQETQYFGPGTRLLVL.

This chain connects TRBV6-5 to TRBJ1-1; TRBD1 agrees at 9 bases. Germline CDR1 and CDR2: MNHEY and SVGAGI. The CDR3 runs 16 residues. The V segment lost 1 base and the J segment 4 bases; nucleotides outside the gene matches: 7. CDR3: CASSYYGTGLVTEAFF. The CDR3 DNA reads as TGTGCCAGCAGTTACTATGGGACAGGGTTGGTCACTGAAGCTTTCTTT.

The chain combines TRBV13 with TRBJ2-1, with 7 bases matching TRBD2. Germline CDR1 PRHDT, CDR2 FYEKMQ (reference sequence). The CDR3 runs to 14 residues. V was pared by 0 bases and J by 10 bases, with 6 bases of the junction left unmatched. The chain's CDR3 is CASSLGGGVGEQFF. DNA for the CDR3: TGTGCCAGCAGCTTAGGTGGGGGGGTAGGGGAGCAGTTCTTC. Based on the CDR3 plus reference TRBV13 and TRBJ2-1, the full variable domain is AAGVIQSPRHLIKEKRETATLKCYPIPRHDTVYWYQQGPGQDPQFLISFYEKMQSDKGSIPDRFSAQQFSDYHSELNMSSLELGDSALYFCASSLGGGVGEQFFGPGTRLTVL.

J is TRBJ2-7 and V is TRBV4-3; the D is unclear. CDR1 and CDR2 from the germline V gene are LGHNA and YSLEER. Trimming took off 1 base at V and 5 bases at J, with 15 bases between the two ends. The CDR3 totals 15 residues. CDR3 region: CASSQGLGSGDEQYF. The CDR3, as DNA: TGCGCCAGCAGCCAAGGGTTAGGCTCGGGCGACGAGCAGTACTTC.

V usage is TRBV11-2 and J usage is TRBJ2-3; possible D gene TRBD2, 6 bases. Germline V gene data show CDR1 as SGHAT and CDR2 as FQNNGV. This CDR3 region has 16 residues. Trimming took off 2 bases at V and 0 bases at J, with 12 bases between the two ends. This chain's CDR3 is CASSLFSGLSTDTQYF. Here the CDR3 DNA reads TGTGCCAGCAGCTTATTTTCGGGACTTAGCACAGATACGCAGTATTTT.

The rearrangement uses TRBV9 and TRBJ2-1; 14 positions match TRBD2. Looked up from germline, CDR1 is SGDLS and CDR2 is YYNGEE. This CDR3 has 18 residues. The trim removed 0 bases at V and 7 bases at J, leaving 9 bases unmatched. The CDR3 sequence is CASSVVSGTSGGFNEQFF. CDR3 DNA: TGTGCCAGCAGCGTAGTATCCGGGACTAGCGGGGGATTTAATGAGCAGTTCTTC.

The chain links TRBV29-1 to TRBJ1-2; 9 positions match TRBD1. Germline V gives CDR1 SQVTM, CDR2 ANQGSEA. The V gene end was trimmed by 4 bases and the J gene end by 8 bases; junction bases not matched to a gene: 5. The CDR3 is 12 residues long. The CDR3 bases are TGCAGCGTTGTGGACAGGGGACCAGGCTACACCTTC. It translates to CSVVDRGPGYTF.

V gene TRBV2 combines with J gene TRBJ2-1; 9 bases are a match to TRBD2. Germline trimming cut 7 bases from V and 1 base from J; bases unmatched to any gene: 5. This CDR3 is 15 amino acids long. The germline CDR1 and CDR2 sequences are SNHLY and FYNNEI. CDR3 residues: CASTTTSGSYNEQFF. As DNA, the CDR3 is TGTGCCAGCACCACGACTAGCGGATCCTACAATGAGCAGTTCTTC.

The V call is TRBV11-1, the J call TRBJ2-1, with 7 bases identical to TRBD1. Unmatched junction bases numbered 7, after V lost 5 bases and J lost 3 bases. Germline-derived CDR1 and CDR2 are SGHAT and FQDESV (reference sequence). This CDR3 is built from 15 residues. CDR3 loop: CASSPGQILYNEQFF. The CDR3, as DNA: TGTGCCAGCAGCCCGGGACAGATACTCTACAATGAGCAGTTCTTC.

The rearrangement joins TRBV21-1 to TRBJ2-7; the table's D call, TRBD2, has no DNA check behind it. TRBV21-1 constitutes a pseudogene. The CDR3 is 14 residues long. In DNA, the CDR3 is TGTGCCAGCAACCCCCACGGGGGCTCCTACGAGCAGTACTTC. This translates into CASNPHGGSYEQYF.

This chain uses TRBV27 with TRBJ2-7, with D hard to call. V dropped 10 bases and J dropped 2 bases, with 9 bases sitting between them. From germline, CDR1 is MNHEY and CDR2 SMNVEV (reference sequence). This CDR3 is 11 amino acids long. In nucleotides, the CDR3 is TGTGCCAAAACAGCCGCCTACGAGCAGTACTTC. Protein: CAKTAAYEQYF.

The CDR3 coding sequence is TGTGCCAGCGGACAGGGACCTAAATCGAACACCGGGGAGCTGTTTTTT. This sequence encodes CASGQGPKSNTGELFF. V usage is TRBV25-1 and J usage is TRBJ2-2; TRBD1 matches at 8 bases. CDR1 MGHDK and CDR2 SYGVNS come from the germline V gene. V trimming: 8 bases; J trimming: 0 bases; junction bases outside the gene matches: 8. The CDR3 covers 16 residues.

This clone was counted between two and nine times. The chain uses TRBV7-8 and TRBJ1-6, with a possible D match to TRBD1 (5 bases). Between the trimmed V and J ends, which lost 2 bases and 6 bases, there was a span of 8 bases. CDR1 is SGHVS, CDR2 FQNEAQ, per germline. CDR3 length: 14 residues. The CDR3 bases are TGTGCCAGCAGCTTAATGACAGTTAATTCACCCCTCCACTTT. Translated, it gives CASSLMTVNSPLHF.

The rearrangement uses TRBV4-1 and TRBJ1-4; the match to TRBD1 covers 7 bases. V lost 4 bases and J lost 8; bases outside the gene matches: 4. Germline V CDR1 and CDR2: MGHRA, YSYEKL. The CDR3 covers 13 residues. CDR3 loop: CASSRLGGEKLFF. Written as DNA, the CDR3 is TGCGCCAGCAGCCGCCTAGGGGGCGAAAAACTGTTTTTT.

This rearrangement joins TRBV6-6 to TRBJ2-3; D is tentatively TRBD1 or TRBD2 (5 bases each). This CDR3 contains 12 residues. Germline CDR1 MNHNY, CDR2 SVGAGI (reference sequence). V was trimmed by 5 bases and J by 4 bases, leaving 7 bases between them. CDR3 region: CASSRGADTQYF. In DNA, the CDR3 is TGTGCCAGCAGTAGGGGAGCAGATACGCAGTATTTT.

This chain connects TRBV12-5 to TRBJ1-1; D uncertain. The CDR3 is 13 residues long. Germline lookup yields CDR1 LGHNT and CDR2 FRNRAP. V lost 2 bases, J lost 6 bases, and 10 bases lay in between. The CDR3 is CASGLSLSSEAFF. DNA of the CDR3: TGTGCTAGTGGTTTGAGTTTGAGTTCTGAAGCTTTCTTT.

The CDR3 is CASSPLPGRVLGSYNEQFF. The DNA of the CDR3 is TGTGCCAGTAGTCCCCTACCCGGCCGAGTACTAGGTTCCTACAATGAGCAGTTCTTC. V and J are TRBV19 and TRBJ2-1; possibly TRBD2 for D (5 bases). V was cut by 5 bases and J by 1 base, with 24 bases left in between. The germline V gene encodes CDR1 LNHDA and CDR2 SQIVND (reference sequence). The CDR3 contains 19 residues.

The chain combines TRBV18 with TRBJ1-5; 11 bases agree with TRBD1. CDR1 KGHSH and CDR2 LQKENI come from the germline V gene. Trimming cost V 0 bases and J 4 bases; bases outside gene matches: 2. This CDR3 has 16 residues. CDR3 nucleotide sequence: TGTGCCAGCTCACCACCGGACAGGGGGCTTAATCAGCCCCAGCATTTT. This sequence encodes CASSPPDRGLNQPQHF.

This clone came up once. This chain connects TRBV12-2 to TRBJ2-5; the table's D gene call, TRBD2, was not cross checked with the DNA. TRBV12-2 is a known pseudogene. The CDR3 covers 16 residues. The CDR3 nucleotides read TGTGCAAGTCGCAAAACTAAAGGGAAGCGGGAAAAGACCCAGTACTTC. It encodes CASRKTKGKREKTQYF.

The genes are TRBV5-8 and TRBJ2-7; 8 positions match TRBD1. CDR1 and CDR2 (germline): SGHTS, YDEGEE. Germline trimming cut 2 bases from V and 4 bases from J; bases unmatched to any gene: 8. The CDR3 has 15 residues. Here the CDR3 reads CASSFGTGSLYEQYF. CDR3 nucleotides: TGTGCCAGCAGCTTTGGGACAGGTAGTTTGTACGAGCAGTACTTC.

The rearrangement joins TRBV6-5 to TRBJ2-5, with D unresolved. CDR1 MNHEY and CDR2 SVGAGI come from the germline V gene. The CDR3 extends over 13 amino acids. V was clipped by 4 bases and J by 3 bases, with 9 bases between them. This CDR3 is CASSLGWKETQYF. In DNA form, the CDR3 reads TGTGCCAGCAGTTTGGGATGGAAAGAGACCCAGTACTTC.

This chain uses TRBV9 with TRBJ1-2; a possible D gene is TRBD1 (5 bases). Trimming removed 4 bases at V and 0 bases at J, with 13 bases between. This CDR3 is built from 15 residues. Germline assignment: CDR1 SGDLS and CDR2 YYNGEE. For the CDR3, the DNA is TGTGCCAGCAGCAATGACAGAGTTGCTAACTATGGCTACACCTTC. Translated, it gives CASSNDRVANYGYTF. Supplemented by reference TRBV9 and TRBJ1-2, the full variable domain reads DSGVTQTPKHLITATGQRVTLRCSPRSGDLSVYWYQQSLDQGLQFLIQYYNGEERAKGNILERFSAQQFPDLHSELNLSSLELGDSALYFCASSNDRVANYGYTFGSGTRLTVV.